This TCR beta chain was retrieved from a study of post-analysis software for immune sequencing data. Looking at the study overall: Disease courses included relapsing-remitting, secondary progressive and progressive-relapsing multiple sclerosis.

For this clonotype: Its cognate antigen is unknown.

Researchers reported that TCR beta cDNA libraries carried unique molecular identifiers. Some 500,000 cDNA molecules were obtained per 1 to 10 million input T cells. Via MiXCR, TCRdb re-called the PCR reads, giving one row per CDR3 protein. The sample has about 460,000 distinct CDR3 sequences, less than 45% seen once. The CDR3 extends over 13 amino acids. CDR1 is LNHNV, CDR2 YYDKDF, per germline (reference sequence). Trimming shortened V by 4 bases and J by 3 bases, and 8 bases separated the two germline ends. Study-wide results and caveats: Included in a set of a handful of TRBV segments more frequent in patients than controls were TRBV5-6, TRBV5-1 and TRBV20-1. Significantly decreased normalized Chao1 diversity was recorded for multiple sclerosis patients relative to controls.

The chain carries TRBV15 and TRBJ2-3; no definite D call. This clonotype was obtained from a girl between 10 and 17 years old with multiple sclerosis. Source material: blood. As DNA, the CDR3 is TGTGCCACCAGCATTTGGGGTACAGATACGCAGTATTTT. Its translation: CATSIWGTDTQYF. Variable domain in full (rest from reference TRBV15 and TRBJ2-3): DAMVIQNPRYQVTQFGKPVTLSCSQTLNHNVMYWYQQKSSQAPKLLFHYYDKDFNNEADTPDNFQSRRPNTSFCFLDIRSPGLGDTAMYLCATSIWGTDTQYFGPGTRLTVL.